This TCR beta chain was sequenced for a study of T-cell reconstitution after alpha-beta-depleted transplantation in children. This clonotype was observed a handful of times. As it was prepared, the TCRbeta library received unique molecular identifiers. TCRdb redid the calling of the PCR reads with MiXCR, one entry per CDR3 protein. The sample has about 500,000 distinct CDR3 sequences, less than 35% seen once. Germline CDR1 and CDR2: ENHRY and SYGVKD. V gave up 6 bases and J gave up 5 bases, with 9 bases separating them. This CDR3 region has 12 residues. The sequenced sample was PBMCs from the stem cell graft donor, obtained from the stem cell graft. The chain employs TRBV10-3 and TRBJ2-3; D is uncertain. This clonotype was obtained from a human donor who donated a stem cell graft to a child with aplastic anemia. CDR3 region: CAISRYEDTQYF. CDR3 bases: TGTGCCATCAGCCGCTATGAAGATACGCAGTATTTT.